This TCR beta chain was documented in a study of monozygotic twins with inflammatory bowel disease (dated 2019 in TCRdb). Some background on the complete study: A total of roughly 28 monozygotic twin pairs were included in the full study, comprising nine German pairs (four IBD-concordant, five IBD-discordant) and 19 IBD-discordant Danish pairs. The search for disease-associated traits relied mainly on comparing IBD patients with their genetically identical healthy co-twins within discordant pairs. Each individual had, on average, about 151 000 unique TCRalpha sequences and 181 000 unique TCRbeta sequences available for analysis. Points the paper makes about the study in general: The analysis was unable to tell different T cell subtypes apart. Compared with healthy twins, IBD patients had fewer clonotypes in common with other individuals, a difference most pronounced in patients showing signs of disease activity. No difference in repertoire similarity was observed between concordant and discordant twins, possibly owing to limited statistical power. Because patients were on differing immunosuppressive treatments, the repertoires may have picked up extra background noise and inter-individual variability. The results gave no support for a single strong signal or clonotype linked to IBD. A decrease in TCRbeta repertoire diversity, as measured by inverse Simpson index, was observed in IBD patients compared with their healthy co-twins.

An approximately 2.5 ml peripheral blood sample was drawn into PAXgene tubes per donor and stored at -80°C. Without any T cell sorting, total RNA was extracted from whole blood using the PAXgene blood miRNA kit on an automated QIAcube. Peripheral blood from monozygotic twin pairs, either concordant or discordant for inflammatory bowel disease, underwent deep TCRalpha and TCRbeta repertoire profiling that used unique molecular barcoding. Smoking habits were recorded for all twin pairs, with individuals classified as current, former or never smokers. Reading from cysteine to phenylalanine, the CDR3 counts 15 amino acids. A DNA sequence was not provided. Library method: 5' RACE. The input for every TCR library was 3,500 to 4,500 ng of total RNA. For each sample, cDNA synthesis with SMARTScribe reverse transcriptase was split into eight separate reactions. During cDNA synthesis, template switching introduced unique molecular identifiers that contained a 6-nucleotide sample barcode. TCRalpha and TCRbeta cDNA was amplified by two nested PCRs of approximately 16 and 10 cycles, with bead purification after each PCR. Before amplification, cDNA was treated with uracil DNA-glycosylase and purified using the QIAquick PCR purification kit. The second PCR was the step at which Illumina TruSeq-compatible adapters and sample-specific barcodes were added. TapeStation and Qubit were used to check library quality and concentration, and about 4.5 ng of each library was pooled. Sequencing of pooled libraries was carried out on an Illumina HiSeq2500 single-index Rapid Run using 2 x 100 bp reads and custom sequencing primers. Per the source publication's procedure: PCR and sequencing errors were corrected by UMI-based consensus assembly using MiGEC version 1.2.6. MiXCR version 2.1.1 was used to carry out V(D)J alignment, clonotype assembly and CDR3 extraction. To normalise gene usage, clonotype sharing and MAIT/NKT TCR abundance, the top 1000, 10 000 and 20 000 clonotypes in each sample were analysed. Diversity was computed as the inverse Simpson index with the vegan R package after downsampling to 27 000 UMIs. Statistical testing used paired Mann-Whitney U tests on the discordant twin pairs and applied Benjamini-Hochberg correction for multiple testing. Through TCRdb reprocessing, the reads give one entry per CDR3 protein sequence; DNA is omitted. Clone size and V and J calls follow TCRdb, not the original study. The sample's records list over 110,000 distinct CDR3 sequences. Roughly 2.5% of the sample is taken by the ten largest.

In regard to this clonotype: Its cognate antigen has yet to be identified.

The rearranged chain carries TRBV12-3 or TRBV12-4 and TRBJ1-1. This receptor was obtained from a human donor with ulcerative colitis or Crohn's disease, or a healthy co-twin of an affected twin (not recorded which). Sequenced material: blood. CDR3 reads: CASSLVRPRITEAFF.